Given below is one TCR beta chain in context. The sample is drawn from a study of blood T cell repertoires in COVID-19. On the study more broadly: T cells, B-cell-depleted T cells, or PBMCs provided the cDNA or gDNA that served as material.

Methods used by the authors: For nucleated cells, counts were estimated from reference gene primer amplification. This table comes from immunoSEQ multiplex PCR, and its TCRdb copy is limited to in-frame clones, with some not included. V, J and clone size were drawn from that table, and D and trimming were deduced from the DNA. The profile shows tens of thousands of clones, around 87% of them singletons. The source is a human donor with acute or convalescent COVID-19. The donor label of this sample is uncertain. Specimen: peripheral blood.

This chain's CDR3 is CATSEHGGSYGYTF. CDR3 sequence (DNA): TGTGCCACCAGTGAACACGGGGGGAGCTATGGCTACACCTTC. This rearrangement joins TRBV24-1 to TRBJ1-2; D is possibly TRBD1 (5 bases). Trimming removed 4 bases at V and 4 bases at J, with 12 bases between. Germline CDR1 is KGHDR and CDR2 is SFDVKD. CDR3 length: 14 amino acids.